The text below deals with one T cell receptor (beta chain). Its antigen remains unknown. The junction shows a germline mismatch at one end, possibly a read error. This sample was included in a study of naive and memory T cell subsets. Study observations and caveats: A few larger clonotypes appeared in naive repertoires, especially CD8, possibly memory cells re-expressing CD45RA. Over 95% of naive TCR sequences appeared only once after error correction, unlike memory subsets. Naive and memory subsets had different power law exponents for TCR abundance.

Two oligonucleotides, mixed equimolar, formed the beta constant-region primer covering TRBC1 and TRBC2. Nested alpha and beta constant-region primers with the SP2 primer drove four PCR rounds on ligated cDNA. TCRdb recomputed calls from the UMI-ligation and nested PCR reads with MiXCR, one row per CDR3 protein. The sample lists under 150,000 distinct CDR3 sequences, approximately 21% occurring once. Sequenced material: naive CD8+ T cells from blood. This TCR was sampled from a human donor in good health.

The CDR3 loop reads CASSSVGDRREF. The CDR3 nucleotides are TGTGCCAGCAGCTCCGTCGGGGACAGGCGCGAATTT. V usage is TRBV7-8 and J usage is TRBJ1-5, with 8 bases matching TRBD1. The CDR3 spans 12 residues. Per the germline V gene, CDR1 is SGHVS and CDR2 is FQNEAQ.